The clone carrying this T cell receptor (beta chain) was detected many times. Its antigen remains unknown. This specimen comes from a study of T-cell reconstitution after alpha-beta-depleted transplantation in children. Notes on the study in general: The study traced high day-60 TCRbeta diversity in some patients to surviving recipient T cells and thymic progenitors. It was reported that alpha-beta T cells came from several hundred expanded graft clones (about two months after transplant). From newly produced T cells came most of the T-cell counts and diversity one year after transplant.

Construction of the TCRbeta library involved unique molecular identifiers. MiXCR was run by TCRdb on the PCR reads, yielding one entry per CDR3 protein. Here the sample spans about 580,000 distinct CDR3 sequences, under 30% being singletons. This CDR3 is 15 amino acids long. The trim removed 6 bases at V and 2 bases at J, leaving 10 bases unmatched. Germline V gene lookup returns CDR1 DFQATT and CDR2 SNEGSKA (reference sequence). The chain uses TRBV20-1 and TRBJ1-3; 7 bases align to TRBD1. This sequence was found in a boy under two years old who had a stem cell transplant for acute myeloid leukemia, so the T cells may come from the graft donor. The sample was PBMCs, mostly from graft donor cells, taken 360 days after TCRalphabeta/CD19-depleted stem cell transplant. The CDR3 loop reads CSAQNQGETGNTIYF. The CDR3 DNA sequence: TGCAGTGCCCAAAATCAGGGGGAGACTGGAAACACCATATATTTT.